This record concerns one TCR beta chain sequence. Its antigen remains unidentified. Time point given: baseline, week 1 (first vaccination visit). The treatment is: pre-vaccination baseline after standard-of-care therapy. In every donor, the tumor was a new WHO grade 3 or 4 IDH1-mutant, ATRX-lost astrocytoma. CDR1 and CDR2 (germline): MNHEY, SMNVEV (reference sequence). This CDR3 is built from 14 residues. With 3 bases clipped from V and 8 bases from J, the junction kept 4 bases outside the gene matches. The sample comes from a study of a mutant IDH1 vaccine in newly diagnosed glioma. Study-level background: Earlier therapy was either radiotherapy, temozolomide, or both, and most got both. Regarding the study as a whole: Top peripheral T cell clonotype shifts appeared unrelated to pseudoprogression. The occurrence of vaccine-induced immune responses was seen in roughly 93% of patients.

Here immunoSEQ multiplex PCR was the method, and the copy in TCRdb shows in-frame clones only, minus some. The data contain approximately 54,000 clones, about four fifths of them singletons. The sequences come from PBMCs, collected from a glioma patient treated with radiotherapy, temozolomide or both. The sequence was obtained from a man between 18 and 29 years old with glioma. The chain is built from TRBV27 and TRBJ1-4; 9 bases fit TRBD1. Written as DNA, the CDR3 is TGTGCCAGCAGTTTGGGACAGGGAGCCGAAAAACTGTTTTTT. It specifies CASSLGQGAEKLFF.